This T cell receptor beta chain appears in the sequencing data of a study of OX40 agonist ivuxolimab in advanced cancers. Germline V CDR1 and CDR2: SGDLS, YYNGEE. The CDR3 extends over 16 amino acids. V gave up 4 bases and J gave up 3 bases; unmatched junction bases: 11. Clones were read by immunoSEQ multiplex PCR, and TCRdb kept only the in-frame ones, dropping some. The data show over 40,000 clones, 80% seen once. A history of autoimmune disease or systemic immunosuppression excluded patients. In regard to this clone: What it binds is unknown.

Study outcomes and limitations: Dosing at 0.1 to 3.0 mg/kg was accompanied by clonal expansion of CD4+ and CD8+ blood T cells by week 6. Expanded peripheral T cell antigen specificity was not determined.

This clonotype originated in an adult with an advanced solid tumor such as melanoma, head and neck, liver or kidney cancer. V is TRBV9 and J is TRBJ2-5, with 8 bases fitting TRBD1. Sequencing was performed on CD4+ or CD8+ T cells sorted from blood, taken in a trial of the OX40 agonist ivuxolimab. The CDR3 spells CASSRSIQGAKETQYF. CDR3 coding DNA: TGTGCCAGCAGCCGATCAATTCAGGGGGCTAAAGAGACCCAGTACTTC. Full variable domain (outside the CDR3, taken from reference TRBV9 and TRBJ2-5): DSGVTQTPKHLITATGQRVTLRCSPRSGDLSVYWYQQSLDQGLQFLIQYYNGEERAKGNILERFSAQQFPDLHSELNLSSLELGDSALYFCASSRSIQGAKETQYFGPGTRLLVL.